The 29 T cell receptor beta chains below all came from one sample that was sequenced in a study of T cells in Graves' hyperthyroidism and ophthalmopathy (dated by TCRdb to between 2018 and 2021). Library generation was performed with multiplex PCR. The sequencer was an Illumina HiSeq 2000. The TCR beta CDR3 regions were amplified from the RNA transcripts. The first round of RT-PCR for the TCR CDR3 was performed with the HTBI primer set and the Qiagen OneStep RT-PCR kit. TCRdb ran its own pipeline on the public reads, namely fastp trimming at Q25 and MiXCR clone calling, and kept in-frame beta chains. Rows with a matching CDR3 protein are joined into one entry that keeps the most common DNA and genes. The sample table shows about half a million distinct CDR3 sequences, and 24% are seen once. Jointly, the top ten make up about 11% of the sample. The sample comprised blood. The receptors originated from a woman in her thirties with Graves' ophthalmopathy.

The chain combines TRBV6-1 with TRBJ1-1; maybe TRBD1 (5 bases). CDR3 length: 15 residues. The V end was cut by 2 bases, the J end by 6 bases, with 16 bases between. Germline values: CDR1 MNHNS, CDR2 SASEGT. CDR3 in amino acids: CASSEWGVLGSEAFF. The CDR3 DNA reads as TGTGCCAGCAGTGAATGGGGGGTTCTGGGGTCTGAAGCTTTCTTT.

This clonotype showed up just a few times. Here the CDR3 reads CASSYSDGLAGSYEQYF. For the CDR3, the DNA is TGTGCCAGCAGTTACTCGGATGGGCTAGCGGGCTCCTACGAGCAGTACTTC. The gene calls are TRBV6-5 and TRBJ2-7; TRBD2 agrees at 8 bases. The CDR3 has 17 amino acids. Trimming took 0 bases from V and 0 from J; bases not matched to a gene: 7. CDR1 and CDR2 from the germline V gene are MNHEY and SVGAGI.

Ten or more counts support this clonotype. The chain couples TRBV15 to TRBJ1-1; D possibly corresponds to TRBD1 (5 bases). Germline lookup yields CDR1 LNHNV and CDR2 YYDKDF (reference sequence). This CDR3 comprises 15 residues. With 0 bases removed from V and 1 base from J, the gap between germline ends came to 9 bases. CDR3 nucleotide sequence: TGTGCCACCAGCAGAGAGCGGGGGTCGAACACTGAAGCTTTCTTT. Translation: CATSRERGSNTEAFF. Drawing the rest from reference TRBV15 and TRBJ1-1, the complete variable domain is DAMVIQNPRYQVTQFGKPVTLSCSQTLNHNVMYWYQQKSSQAPKLLFHYYDKDFNNEADTPDNFQSRRPNTSFCFLDIRSPGLGDTAMYLCATSRERGSNTEAFFGQGTRLTVV.

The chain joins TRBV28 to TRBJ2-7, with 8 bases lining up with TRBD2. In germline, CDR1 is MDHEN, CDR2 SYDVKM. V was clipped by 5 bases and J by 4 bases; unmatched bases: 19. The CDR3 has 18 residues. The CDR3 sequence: CASSLTLHLAGIRYEQYF. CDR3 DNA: TGTGCCAGCAGTCTTACCCTACACTTAGCGGGGATTAGATACGAGCAGTACTTC.

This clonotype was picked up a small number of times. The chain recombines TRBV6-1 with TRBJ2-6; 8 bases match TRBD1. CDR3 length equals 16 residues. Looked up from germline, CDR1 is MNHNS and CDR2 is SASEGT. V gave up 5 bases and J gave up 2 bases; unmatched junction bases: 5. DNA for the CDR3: TGTGCCAGCAGTCGTCAGGGGGCCACTGGGGCCAACGTCCTGACTTTC. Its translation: CASSRQGATGANVLTF.

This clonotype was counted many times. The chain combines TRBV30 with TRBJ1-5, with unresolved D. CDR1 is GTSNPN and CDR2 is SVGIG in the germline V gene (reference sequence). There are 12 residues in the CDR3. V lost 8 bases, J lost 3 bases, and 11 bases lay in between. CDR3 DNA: TGTGCCAGCGGACGGTTCAATCAGCCCCAGCATTTT. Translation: CASGRFNQPQHF.

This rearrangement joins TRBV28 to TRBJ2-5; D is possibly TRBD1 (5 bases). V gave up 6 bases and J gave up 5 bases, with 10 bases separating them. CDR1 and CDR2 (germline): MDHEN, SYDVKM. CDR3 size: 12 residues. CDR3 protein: CASRTAGETQYF. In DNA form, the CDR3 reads TGTGCCAGCAGGACAGCCGGGGAGACCCAGTACTTC.

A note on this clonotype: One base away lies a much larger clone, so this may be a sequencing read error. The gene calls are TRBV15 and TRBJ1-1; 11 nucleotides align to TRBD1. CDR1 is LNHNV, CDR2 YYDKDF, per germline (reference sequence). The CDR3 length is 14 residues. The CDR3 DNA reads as TGTGTCACCCGGGACAGGGGGGCTACTCCTGAAGCTTTCTTT. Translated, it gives CVTRDRGATPEAFF.

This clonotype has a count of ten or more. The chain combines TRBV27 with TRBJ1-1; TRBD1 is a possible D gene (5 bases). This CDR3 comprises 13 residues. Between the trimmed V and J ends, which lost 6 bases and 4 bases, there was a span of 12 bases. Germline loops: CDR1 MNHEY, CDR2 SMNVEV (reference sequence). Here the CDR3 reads CASRRDGFTEAFF. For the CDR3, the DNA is TGTGCCAGCAGACGGGACGGTTTCACTGAAGCTTTCTTT.

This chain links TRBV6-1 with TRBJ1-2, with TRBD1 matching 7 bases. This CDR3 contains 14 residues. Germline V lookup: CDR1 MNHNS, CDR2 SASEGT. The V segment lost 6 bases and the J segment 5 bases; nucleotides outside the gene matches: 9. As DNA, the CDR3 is TGTGCCAGCAGCGGGAAGGGGGCGTTTTATGGCTACACCTTC. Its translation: CASSGKGAFYGYTF.

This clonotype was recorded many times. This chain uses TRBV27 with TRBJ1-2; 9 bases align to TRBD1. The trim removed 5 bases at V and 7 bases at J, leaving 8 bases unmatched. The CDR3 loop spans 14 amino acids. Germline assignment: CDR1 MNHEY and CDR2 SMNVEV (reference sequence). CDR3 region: CASSLKGQGGGYTF. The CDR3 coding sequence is TGTGCCAGCAGTCTAAAGGGACAGGGCGGTGGCTACACCTTC.

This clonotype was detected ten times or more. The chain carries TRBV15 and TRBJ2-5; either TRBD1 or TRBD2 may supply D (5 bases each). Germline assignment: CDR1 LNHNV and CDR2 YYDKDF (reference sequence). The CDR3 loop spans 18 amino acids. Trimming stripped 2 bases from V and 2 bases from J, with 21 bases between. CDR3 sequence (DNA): TGTGCCACCAGCAGACCGGGGCCTCTGCGCAGATCACAAGAGACCCAGTACTTC. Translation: CATSRPGPLRRSQETQYF.

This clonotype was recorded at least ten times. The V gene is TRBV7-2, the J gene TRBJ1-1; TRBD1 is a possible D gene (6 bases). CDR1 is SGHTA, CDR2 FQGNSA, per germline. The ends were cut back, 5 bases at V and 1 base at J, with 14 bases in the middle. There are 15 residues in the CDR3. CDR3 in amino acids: CASSPGQPRNTEAFF. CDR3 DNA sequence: TGTGCCAGCAGCCCCGGACAGCCTAGGAACACTGAAGCTTTCTTT. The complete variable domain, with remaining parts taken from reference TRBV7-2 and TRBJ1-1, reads GAGVSQSPSNKVTEKGKDVELRCDPISGHTALYWYRQSLGQGLEFLIYFQGNSAPDKSGLPSDRFSAERTGGSVSTLTIQRTQQEDSAVYLCASSPGQPRNTEAFFGQGTRLTVV.

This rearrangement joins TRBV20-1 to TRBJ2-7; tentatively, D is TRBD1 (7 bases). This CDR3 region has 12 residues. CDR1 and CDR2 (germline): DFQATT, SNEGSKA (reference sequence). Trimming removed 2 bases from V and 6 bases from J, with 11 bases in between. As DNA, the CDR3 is TGCAGTGCTAGACGACAGGGAGGCGAGCAGTACTTC. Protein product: CSARRQGGEQYF.

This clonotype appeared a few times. CDR3 sequence (DNA): TGTGCCAGCAGCTTAAAACTAGTTTCCTACAATGAGCAGTTCTTC. Translating gives CASSLKLVSYNEQFF. The chain is built from TRBV13 and TRBJ2-1, with a weak D call TRBD2 (5 bases). V lost 2 bases to trimming and J lost 1 base, with 9 bases between them. The CDR3 spans 15 residues. CDR1 PRHDT and CDR2 FYEKMQ come from the germline V gene (reference sequence).

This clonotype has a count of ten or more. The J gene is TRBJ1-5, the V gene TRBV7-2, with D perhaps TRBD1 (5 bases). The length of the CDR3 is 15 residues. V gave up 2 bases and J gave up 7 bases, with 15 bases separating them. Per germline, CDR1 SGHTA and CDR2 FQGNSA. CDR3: CASSLLVQGRQPQHF. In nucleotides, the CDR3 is TGTGCCAGCAGCTTACTTGTTCAGGGCAGGCAGCCCCAGCATTTT. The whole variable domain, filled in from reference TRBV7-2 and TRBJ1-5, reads GAGVSQSPSNKVTEKGKDVELRCDPISGHTALYWYRQSLGQGLEFLIYFQGNSAPDKSGLPSDRFSAERTGGSVSTLTIQRTQQEDSAVYLCASSLLVQGRQPQHFGDGTRLSIL.

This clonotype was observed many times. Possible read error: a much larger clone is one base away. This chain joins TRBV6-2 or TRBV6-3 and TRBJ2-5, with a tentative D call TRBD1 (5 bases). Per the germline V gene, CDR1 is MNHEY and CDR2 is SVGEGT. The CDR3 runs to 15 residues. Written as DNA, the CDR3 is TGTGCCAGCAGTTACGGGGCAAGCTCACAAGAGACCAAGTACTTC. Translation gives CASSYGASSQETKYF.

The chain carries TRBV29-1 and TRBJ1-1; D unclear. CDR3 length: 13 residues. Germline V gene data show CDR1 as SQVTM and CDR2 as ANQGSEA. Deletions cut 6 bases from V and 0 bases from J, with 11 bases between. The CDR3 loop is CSVSPSMNTEAFF. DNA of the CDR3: TGCAGCGTCTCACCTAGCATGAACACTGAAGCTTTCTTT. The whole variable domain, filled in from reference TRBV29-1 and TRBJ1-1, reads SAVISQKPSRDICQRGTSLTIQCQVDSQVTMMFWYRQQPGQSLTLIATANQGSEATYESGFVIDKFPISRPNLTFSTLTVSNMSPEDSSIYLCSVSPSMNTEAFFGQGTRLTVV.

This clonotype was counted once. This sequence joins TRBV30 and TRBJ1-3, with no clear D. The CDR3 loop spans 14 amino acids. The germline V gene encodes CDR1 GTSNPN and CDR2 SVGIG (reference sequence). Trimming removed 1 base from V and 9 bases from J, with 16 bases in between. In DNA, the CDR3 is TGTGCCTGGAGTGCCCTCCCTCTAACCGGCACCATATATTTT. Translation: CAWSALPLTGTIYF.

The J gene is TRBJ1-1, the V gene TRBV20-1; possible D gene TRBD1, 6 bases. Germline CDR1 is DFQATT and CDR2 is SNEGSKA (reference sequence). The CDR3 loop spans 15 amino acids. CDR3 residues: CSLSPMGAANTEAFF. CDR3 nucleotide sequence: TGCAGCCTATCACCAATGGGGGCAGCAAACACTGAAGCTTTCTTT.

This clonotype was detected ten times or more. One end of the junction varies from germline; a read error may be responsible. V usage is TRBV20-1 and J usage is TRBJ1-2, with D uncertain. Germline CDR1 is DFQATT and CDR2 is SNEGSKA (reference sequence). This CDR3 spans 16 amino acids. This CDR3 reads CSAIGGPPGAGDGHTF. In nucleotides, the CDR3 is TGCAGTGCCATTGGTGGCCCCCCCGGCGCCGGGGATGGCCACACCTTC.

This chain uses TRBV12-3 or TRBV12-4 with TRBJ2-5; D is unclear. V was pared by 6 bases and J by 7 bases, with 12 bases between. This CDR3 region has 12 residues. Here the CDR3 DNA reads TGTGCCAGCAGCAACCCCCACATGACCCAGTACTTC. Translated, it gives CASSNPHMTQYF.

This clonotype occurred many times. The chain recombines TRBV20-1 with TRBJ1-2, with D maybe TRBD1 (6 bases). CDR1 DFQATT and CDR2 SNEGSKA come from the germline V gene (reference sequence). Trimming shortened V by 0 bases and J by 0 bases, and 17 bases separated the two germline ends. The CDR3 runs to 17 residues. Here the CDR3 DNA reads TGCAGTGCTAGAGATTTGGGGGACACTCCAGCTAACTATGGCTACACCTTC. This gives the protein CSARDLGDTPANYGYTF.

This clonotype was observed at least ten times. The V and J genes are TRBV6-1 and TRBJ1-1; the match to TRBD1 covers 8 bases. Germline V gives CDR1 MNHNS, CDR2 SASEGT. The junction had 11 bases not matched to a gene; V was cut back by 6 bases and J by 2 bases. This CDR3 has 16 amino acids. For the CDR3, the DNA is TGTGCCAGCAGCCGCACCCCAGGGGGCGAAAACACTGAAGCTTTCTTT. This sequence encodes CASSRTPGGENTEAFF.

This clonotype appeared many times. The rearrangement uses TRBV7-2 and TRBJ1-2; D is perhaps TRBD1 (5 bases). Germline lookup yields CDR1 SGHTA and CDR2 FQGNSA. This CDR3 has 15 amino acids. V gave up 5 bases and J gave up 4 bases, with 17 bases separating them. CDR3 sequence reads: CASSAFPGTSYGYTF. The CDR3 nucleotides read TGTGCCAGCAGCGCTTTCCCGGGGACGAGCTATGGCTACACCTTC. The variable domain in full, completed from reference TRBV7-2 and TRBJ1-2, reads GAGVSQSPSNKVTEKGKDVELRCDPISGHTALYWYRQSLGQGLEFLIYFQGNSAPDKSGLPSDRFSAERTGGSVSTLTIQRTQQEDSAVYLCASSAFPGTSYGYTFGSGTRLTVV.

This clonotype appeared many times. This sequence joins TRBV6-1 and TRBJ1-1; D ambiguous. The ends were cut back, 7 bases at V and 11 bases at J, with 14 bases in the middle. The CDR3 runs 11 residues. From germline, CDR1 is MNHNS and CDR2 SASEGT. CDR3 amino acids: CASNSGLMAFF. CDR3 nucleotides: TGTGCCAGCAACTCGGGCCTCATGGCTTTCTTT.

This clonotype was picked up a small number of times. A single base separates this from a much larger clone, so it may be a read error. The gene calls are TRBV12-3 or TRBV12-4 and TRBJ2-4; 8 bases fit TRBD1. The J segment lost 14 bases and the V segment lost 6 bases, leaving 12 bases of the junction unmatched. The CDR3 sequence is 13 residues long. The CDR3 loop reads CASRIGQGVIKYF. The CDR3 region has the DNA TGTGCCAGCAGAATCGGACAGGGAGTTATTAAGTACTTC.

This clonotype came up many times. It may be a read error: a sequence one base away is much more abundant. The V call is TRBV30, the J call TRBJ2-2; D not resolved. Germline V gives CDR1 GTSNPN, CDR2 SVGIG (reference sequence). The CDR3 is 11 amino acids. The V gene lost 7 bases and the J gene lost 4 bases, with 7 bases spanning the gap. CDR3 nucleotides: TGTGCCTTGAAGGTCACCGGGGAGCTGTTTTTT. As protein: CALKVTGELFF.

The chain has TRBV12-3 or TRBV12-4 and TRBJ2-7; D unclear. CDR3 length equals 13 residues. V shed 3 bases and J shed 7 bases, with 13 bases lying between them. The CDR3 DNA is TGTGCCAGCAGTTTTAAGAGTCGGGTAGAGCAGTACTTC. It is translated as CASSFKSRVEQYF.